The 16 T cell receptor beta chains below all came from one sample that was sequenced in a study of T cell changes during pregnancy in multiple sclerosis (dated by TCRdb to about 2019). Libraries were built with the immunoSEQ multiplex PCR assay. In its TCRdb copy, this immuneACCESS table keeps in-frame sequences only and misses some clones. Where compared with another copy, unresolved V genes explain less than half of these, and the others have no known cause. The sample yields about 75,000 clones; approximately 90% were counted once. The ten most abundant clones make up about 0.45% of the sample. The source material was CD4+ T cells from peripheral blood mononuclear cells, sampled before pregnancy. These receptors originate from a female donor with multiple sclerosis, enrolled in a pregnancy study.

This clone was recorded only once. The chain employs TRBV19 and TRBJ1-5, with D possibly TRBD1 on 6 matching bases. This CDR3 is 16 amino acids long. Per germline, CDR1 LNHDA and CDR2 SQIVND (reference sequence). V dropped 6 bases and J dropped 2 bases, with 17 bases sitting between them. For the CDR3, the DNA is TGTGCCAGTAGGGAACACAGGGTCGGGGGCAATCAGCCCCAGCATTTT. Translation gives CASREHRVGGNQPQHF. Together with reference TRBV19 and TRBJ1-5, the CDR3 gives the full variable domain: DGGITQSPKYLFRKEGQNVTLSCEQNLNHDAMYWYRQDPGQGLRLIYYSQIVNDFQKGDIAEGYSVSREKKESFPLTVTSAQKNPTAFYLCASREHRVGGNQPQHFGDGTRLSIL.

V and J are TRBV30 and TRBJ2-7, with no clear D. The V and J ends lost 5 bases and 0 bases respectively, with 17 bases between them. The CDR3 spans 15 residues. Germline CDR1 GTSNPN, CDR2 SVGIG (reference sequence). CDR3 amino acids: CAWRLRLGDSYEQYF. The CDR3, as DNA: TGTGCCTGGCGTCTCCGCCTCGGTGACTCCTACGAGCAGTACTTC. The full variable domain, completed using reference TRBV30 and TRBJ2-7, is SQTIHQWPATLVQPVGSPLSLECTVEGTSNPNLYWYRQAAGRGLQLLFYSVGIGQISSEVPQNLSASRPQDRQFILSSKKLLLSDSGFYLCAWRLRLGDSYEQYFGPGTRLTVT.

In DNA form, the CDR3 reads TGTGCCAGCAGCCCGACAAGCTTCTTGAACACCATATATTTT. Translating gives CASSPTSFLNTIYF. The chain combines TRBV6-1 with TRBJ1-3; D is unclear. Trimming shortened V by 6 bases and J by 7 bases, and 16 bases separated the two germline ends. The germline V gene encodes CDR1 MNHNS and CDR2 SASEGT. This CDR3 spans 14 amino acids.

The chain carries TRBV18 and TRBJ2-7, with a weak D call TRBD1 (5 bases). V dropped 4 bases and J dropped 1 base, with 14 bases sitting between them. Germline CDR1 reads KGHSH; CDR2 reads LQKENI. This CDR3 is built from 15 residues. CDR3 nucleotide sequence: TGTGCCAGCTCACGGCAGGGTAAAAATTCCTACGAGCAGTACTTC. Its protein product is CASSRQGKNSYEQYF.

The chain links TRBV5-1 to TRBJ1-2; 10 bases are a match to TRBD1. The CDR3 is 15 residues long. V was pared by 4 bases and J by 7 bases, with 10 bases of the junction left unmatched. CDR1 SGHRS and CDR2 YFSETQ come from the germline V gene. The CDR3 spells CASSLGQGDISGYTF. The CDR3 coding sequence is TGCGCCAGCAGCCTTGGACAGGGGGATATATCTGGCTACACCTTC. The whole variable domain, filled in from reference TRBV5-1 and TRBJ1-2, reads KAGVTQTPRYLIKTRGQQVTLSCSPISGHRSVSWYQQTPGQGLQFLFEYFSETQRNKGNFPGRFSGRQFSNSRSEMNVSTLELGDSALYLCASSLGQGDISGYTFGSGTRLTVV.

The chain employs TRBV12-1 and TRBJ2-7; the table gives TRBD1 as D, unverified against the DNA. TRBV12-1 counts as a pseudogene. The CDR3 has 13 amino acids. The CDR3 DNA reads TGTGCCAGCAGCGCCGACAGACCCTACGAGCAGTACTTC. Translating gives CASSADRPYEQYF.

The chain employs TRBV19 and TRBJ2-1, with D tentatively TRBD1 (7 bases). Germline CDR1 reads LNHDA; CDR2 reads SQIVND (reference sequence). The CDR3 extends over 15 amino acids. Deletions cut 1 base from V and 8 bases from J, with 15 bases between. For the CDR3, the DNA is TGTGCCAGTAGTATAGGCTCCAGGGGGGTGGATGAGCAGTTCTTC. Protein product: CASSIGSRGVDEQFF.

The CDR3 is CASSLEGRGLGTEAFF. CDR3 nucleotides: TGTGCCAGCAGCTTAGAGGGCAGGGGCCTTGGAACTGAAGCTTTCTTT. The chain uses TRBV7-2 and TRBJ1-1; TRBD1 is a possible D gene (6 bases). The germline V and J ends were trimmed by 1 base and 5 bases, with 17 bases remaining between them. CDR1 and CDR2 from the germline V gene are SGHTA and FQGNSA. This CDR3 region has 16 residues.

The V call is TRBV5-4, the J call TRBJ1-2; a weak D match, TRBD1 (5 bases). The CDR3 runs to 15 residues. The germline CDR1 and CDR2 sequences are SGHNT and YYREEE (reference sequence). V was cut by 2 bases and J by 8 bases, with 19 bases left in between. CDR3: CASSFHGKQARGYTF. The CDR3 DNA is TGTGCCAGCAGCTTTCACGGAAAACAGGCCCGAGGCTACACCTTC.

This chain connects TRBV29-1 to TRBJ2-2; 8 nucleotides align to TRBD2. Losses at the gene ends were 3 bases for V and 5 bases for J; bases not matched to a gene: 5. Looked up from germline, CDR1 is SQVTM and CDR2 is ANQGSEA. The CDR3 has 14 amino acids. The CDR3 spells CSVETGGTTGELFF. The CDR3 region has the DNA TGCAGCGTTGAGACGGGGGGGACTACCGGGGAGCTGTTTTTT.

J is TRBJ2-5 and V is TRBV5-1; D might be TRBD1 (6 bases). V lost 7 bases to trimming and J lost 4 bases, with 17 bases between them. The germline V gene encodes CDR1 SGHRS and CDR2 YFSETQ. This CDR3 spans 14 amino acids. The CDR3 region is CASSPVGRGETQYF. The CDR3 bases are TGCGCCAGCTCTCCTGTTGGCAGGGGAGAGACCCAGTACTTC.

The chain combines TRBV19 with TRBJ2-7; TRBD2 might be the D (5 bases). The germline V gene encodes CDR1 LNHDA and CDR2 SQIVND (reference sequence). The CDR3 extends over 15 amino acids. The V gene lost 3 bases and the J gene lost 0 bases, with 12 bases spanning the gap. The CDR3 loop reads CASSITLEGSYEQYF. For the CDR3, the DNA is TGTGCCAGTAGTATTACACTAGAGGGCTCCTACGAGCAGTACTTC.

The chain employs TRBV9 and TRBJ2-1; D possibly corresponds to TRBD2 (6 bases). Germline assignment: CDR1 SGDLS and CDR2 YYNGEE. Trimming left V 3 bases short and J 6 bases short, with 16 bases between. CDR3 length: 15 residues. The CDR3 DNA reads as TGTGCCAGCAGCGCCCGACTAGGCGAAGTCAATGAGCAGTTCTTC. It is translated as CASSARLGEVNEQFF.

V usage is TRBV28 and J usage is TRBJ2-5; D remains ambiguous. Trimming removed 3 bases from V and 1 base from J, with 9 bases in between. Germline V CDR1 and CDR2: MDHEN, SYDVKM. The CDR3 covers 14 residues. The CDR3 reads CASSLWSPQETQYF. CDR3 bases: TGTGCCAGCAGTTTGTGGAGTCCCCAAGAGACCCAGTACTTC.

This sequence joins TRBV7-9 and TRBJ1-5; D call uncertain. V lost 3 bases, J lost 1 base, and 4 bases lay in between. The germline gives CDR1 SEHNR, CDR2 FQNEAQ (reference sequence). This CDR3 has 13 amino acids. The CDR3 spells CASSLRSNQPQHF. DNA for the CDR3: TGTGCCAGCAGCTTGCGGAGCAATCAGCCCCAGCATTTT.

This clone was detected only once. This sequence joins TRBV5-1 and TRBJ2-3; 11 nucleotides line up with TRBD2. J lost 5 bases, V lost 3 bases, and 5 bases had no gene match. Germline V CDR1 and CDR2: SGHRS, YFSETQ. CDR3 size: 15 residues. The CDR3 nucleotides are TGCGCCAGCAGCTCCGGGACTAGCGGTGAAGATACGCAGTATTTT. Translating it yields CASSSGTSGEDTQYF.